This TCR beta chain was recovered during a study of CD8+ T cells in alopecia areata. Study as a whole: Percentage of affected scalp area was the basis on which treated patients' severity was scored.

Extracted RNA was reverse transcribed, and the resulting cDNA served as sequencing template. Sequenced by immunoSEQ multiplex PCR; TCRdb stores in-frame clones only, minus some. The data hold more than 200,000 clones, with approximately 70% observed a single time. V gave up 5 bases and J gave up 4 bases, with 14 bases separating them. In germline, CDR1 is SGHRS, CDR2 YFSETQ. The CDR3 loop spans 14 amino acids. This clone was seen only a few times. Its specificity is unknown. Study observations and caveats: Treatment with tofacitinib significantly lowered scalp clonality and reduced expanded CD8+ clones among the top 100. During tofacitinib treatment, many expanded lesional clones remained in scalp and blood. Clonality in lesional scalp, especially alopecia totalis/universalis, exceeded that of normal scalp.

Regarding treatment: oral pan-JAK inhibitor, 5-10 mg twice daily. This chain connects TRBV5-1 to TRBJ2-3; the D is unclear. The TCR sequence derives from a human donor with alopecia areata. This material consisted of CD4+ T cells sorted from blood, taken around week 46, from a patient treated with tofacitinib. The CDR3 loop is CASRPPRNPDTQYF. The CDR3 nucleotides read TGCGCCAGCAGGCCCCCGCGAAATCCAGATACGCAGTATTTT.